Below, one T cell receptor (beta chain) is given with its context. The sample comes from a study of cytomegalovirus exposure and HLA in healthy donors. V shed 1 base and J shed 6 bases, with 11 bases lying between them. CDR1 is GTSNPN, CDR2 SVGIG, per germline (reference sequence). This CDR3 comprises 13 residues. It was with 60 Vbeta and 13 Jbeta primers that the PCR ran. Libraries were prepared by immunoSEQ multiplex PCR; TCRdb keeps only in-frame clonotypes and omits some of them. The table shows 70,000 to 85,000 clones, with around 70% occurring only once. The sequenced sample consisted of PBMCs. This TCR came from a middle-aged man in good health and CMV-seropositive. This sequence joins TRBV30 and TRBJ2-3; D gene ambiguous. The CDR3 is CAWSEQAGDTQYF. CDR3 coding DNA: TGTGCCTGGAGTGAGCAAGCCGGGGATACGCAGTATTTT.